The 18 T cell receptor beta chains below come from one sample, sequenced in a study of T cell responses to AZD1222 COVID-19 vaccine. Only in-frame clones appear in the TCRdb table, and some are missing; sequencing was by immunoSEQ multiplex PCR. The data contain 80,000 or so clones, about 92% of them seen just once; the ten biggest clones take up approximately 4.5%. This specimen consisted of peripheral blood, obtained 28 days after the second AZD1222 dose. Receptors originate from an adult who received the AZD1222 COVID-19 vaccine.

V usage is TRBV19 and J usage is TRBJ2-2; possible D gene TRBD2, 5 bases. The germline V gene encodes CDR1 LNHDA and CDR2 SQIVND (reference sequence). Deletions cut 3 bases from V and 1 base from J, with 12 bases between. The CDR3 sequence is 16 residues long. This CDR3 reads CASSMYLARNTGELFF. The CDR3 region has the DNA TGTGCCAGTAGTATGTATCTAGCTAGGAACACCGGGGAGCTGTTTTTT.

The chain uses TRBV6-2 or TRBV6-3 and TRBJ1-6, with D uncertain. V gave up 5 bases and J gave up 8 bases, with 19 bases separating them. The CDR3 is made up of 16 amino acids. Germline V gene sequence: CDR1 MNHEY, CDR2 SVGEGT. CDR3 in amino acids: CASSEARPTGYSPLHF. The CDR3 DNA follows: TGTGCCAGCAGTGAGGCCCGACCGACTGGCTATTCACCCCTCCACTTT.

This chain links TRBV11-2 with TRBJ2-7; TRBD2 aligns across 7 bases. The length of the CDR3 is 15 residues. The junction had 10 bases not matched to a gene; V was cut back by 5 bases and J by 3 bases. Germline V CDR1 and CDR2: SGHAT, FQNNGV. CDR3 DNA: TGTGCCAGCAGCCGGAATAGACTAGCCAACTACGAGCAGTACTTC. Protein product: CASSRNRLANYEQYF. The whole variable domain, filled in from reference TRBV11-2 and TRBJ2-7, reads EAGVAQSPRYKIIEKRQSVAFWCNPISGHATLYWYQQILGQGPKLLIQFQNNGVVDDSQLPKDRFSAERLKGVDSTLKIQPAKLEDSAVYLCASSRNRLANYEQYFGPGTRLTVT.

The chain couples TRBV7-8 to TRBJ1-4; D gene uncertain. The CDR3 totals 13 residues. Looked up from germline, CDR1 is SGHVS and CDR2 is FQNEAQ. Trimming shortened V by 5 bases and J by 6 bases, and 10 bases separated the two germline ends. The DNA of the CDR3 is TGTGCCAGCAGCCATGGACCTGATGAAAAACTGTTTTTT. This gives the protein CASSHGPDEKLFF.

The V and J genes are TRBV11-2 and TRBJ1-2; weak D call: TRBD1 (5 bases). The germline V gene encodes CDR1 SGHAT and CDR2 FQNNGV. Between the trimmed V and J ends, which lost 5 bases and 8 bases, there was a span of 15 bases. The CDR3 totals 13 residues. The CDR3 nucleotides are TGTGCCAGCAGCCCGCTGGGGGGTCTAGGCTACACCTTC. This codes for CASSPLGGLGYTF.

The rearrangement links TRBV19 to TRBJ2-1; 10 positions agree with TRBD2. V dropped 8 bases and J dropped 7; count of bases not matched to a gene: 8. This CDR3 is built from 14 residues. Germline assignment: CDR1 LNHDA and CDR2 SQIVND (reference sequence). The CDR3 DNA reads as TGTGCCAGTTCGGCTAGCGGGGGATTGAATGAGCAGTTCTTC. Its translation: CASSASGGLNEQFF.

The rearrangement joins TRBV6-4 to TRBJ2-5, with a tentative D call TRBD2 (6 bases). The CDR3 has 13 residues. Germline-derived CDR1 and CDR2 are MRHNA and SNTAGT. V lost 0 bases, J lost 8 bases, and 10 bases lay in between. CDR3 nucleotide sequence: TGTGCCAGCAGTGACTCGGCGGGGCTTACCCAGTACTTC. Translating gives CASSDSAGLTQYF.

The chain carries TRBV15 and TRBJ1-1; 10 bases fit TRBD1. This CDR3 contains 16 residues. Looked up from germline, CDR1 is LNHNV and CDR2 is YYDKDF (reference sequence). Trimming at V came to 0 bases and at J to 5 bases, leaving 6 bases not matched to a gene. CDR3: CATSRDPGQGVTEAFF. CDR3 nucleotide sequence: TGTGCCACCAGCAGAGATCCTGGACAGGGGGTGACTGAAGCTTTCTTT.

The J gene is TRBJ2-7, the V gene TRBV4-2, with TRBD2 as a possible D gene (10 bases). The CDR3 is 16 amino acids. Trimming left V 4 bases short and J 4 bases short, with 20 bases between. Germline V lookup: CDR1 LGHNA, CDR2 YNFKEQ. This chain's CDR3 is CASSPLAGDRAYEQYF. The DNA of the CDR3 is TGTGCCAGCAGCCCCCTAGCGGGGGACAGGGCATACGAGCAGTACTTC.

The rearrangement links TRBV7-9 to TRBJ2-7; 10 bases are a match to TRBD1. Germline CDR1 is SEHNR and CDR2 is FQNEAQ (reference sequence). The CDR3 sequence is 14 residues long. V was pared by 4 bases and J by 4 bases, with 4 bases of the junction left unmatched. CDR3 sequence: CASSYDRGRYEQYF. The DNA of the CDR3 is TGTGCCAGCAGCTACGACAGGGGGCGTTACGAGCAGTACTTC.

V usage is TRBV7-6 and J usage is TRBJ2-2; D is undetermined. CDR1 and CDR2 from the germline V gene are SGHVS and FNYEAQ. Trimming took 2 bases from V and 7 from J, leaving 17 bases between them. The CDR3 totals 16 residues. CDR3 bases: TGTGCCAGCAGCTTACTTCGGCCAGCAGTGGGCGGGGAGCTGTTTTTT. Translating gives CASSLLRPAVGGELFF. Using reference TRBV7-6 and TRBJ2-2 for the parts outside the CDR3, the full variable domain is GAGVSQSPRYKVTKRGQDVALRCDPISGHVSLYWYRQALGQGPEFLTYFNYEAQQDKSGLPNDRFSAERPEGSISTLTIQRTEQRDSAMYRCASSLLRPAVGGELFFGEGSRLTVL.

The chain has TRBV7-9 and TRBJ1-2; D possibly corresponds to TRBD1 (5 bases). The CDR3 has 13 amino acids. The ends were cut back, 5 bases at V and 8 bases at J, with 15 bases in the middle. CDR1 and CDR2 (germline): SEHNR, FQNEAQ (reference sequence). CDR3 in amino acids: CASSVVPKGGYTF. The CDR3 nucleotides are TGTGCCAGCAGCGTGGTCCCGAAGGGGGGCTACACCTTC.

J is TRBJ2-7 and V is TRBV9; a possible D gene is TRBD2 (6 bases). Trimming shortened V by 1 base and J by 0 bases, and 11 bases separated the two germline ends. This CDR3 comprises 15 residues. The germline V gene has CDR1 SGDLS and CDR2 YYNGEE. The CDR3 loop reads CASSVIADSSYEQYF. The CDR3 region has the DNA TGTGCCAGCAGCGTAATAGCGGATAGCTCCTACGAGCAGTACTTC.

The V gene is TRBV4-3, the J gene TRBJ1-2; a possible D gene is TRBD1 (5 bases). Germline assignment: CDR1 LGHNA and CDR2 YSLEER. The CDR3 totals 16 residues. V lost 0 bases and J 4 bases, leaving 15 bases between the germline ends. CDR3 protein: CASSQDRGRDSYGYTF. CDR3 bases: TGCGCCAGCAGCCAAGATAGGGGCAGGGATAGCTATGGCTACACCTTC.

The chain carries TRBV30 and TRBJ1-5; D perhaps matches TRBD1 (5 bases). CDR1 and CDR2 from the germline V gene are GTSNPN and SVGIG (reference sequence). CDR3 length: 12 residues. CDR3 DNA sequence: TGTGCTTTTGGGGGGGTCACTCAGCCCCAGCATTTT. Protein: CAFGGVTQPQHF.

The CDR3 loop reads CASSPPGGGYNEQFF. The DNA for the CDR3 is TGCGCCAGCAGCCCACCTGGGGGAGGATACAATGAGCAGTTCTTC. V usage is TRBV5-1 and J usage is TRBJ2-1; possible D gene TRBD2, 6 bases. CDR3 length equals 15 residues. V dropped 4 bases and J dropped 4 bases, with 15 bases sitting between them. Per germline, CDR1 SGHRS and CDR2 YFSETQ.

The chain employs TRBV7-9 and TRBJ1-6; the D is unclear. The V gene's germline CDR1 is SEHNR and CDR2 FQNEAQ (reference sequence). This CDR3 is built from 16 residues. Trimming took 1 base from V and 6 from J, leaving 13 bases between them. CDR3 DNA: TGTGCCAGCAGCTTAGGCCCGGGATCTGGTAATTCACCCCTCCACTTT. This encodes CASSLGPGSGNSPLHF. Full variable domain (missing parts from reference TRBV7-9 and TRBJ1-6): DTGVSQNPRHKITKRGQNVTFRCDPISEHNRLYWYRQTLGQGPEFLTYFQNEAQLEKSRLLSDRFSAERPKGSFSTLEIQRTEQGDSAMYLCASSLGPGSGNSPLHFGNGTRLTVT.

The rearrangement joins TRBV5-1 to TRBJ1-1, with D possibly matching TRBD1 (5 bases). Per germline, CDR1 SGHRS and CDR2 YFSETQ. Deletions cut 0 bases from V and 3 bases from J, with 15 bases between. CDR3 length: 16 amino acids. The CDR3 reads CASSLEDARVDTEAFF. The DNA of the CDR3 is TGCGCCAGCAGCTTGGAGGATGCCAGGGTAGACACTGAAGCTTTCTTT.